Given below is one T cell receptor beta chain in context. Its antigen specificity is not known. Qualities for individual bases were not recorded, and no much larger clone is one base off. CDR1 and CDR2 (SGHVS, FQNEAQ) derive from the germline V gene. V and J lose 4 bases and 2 bases, and a span of 20 bases separates them. The CDR3 goes from the cysteine to the phenylalanine over 17 residues. Only the CDR3 portion is preserved as DNA: 51 bases, with reading frame beginning at the first base. This entry belongs to a study of response to subunit inactivated influenza vaccine (dated by TCRdb to 2016 to 2019). Study-level background: The study used deep quantitative T cell receptor repertoire profiling to track responses to a trivalent subunit inactivated influenza vaccine. Overall study outcomes, separate from this receptor: The authors suggested that each seasonal influenza vaccination may recruit only a limited number of new T cells.

The library was made by RT-PCR. For sequencing, an Illumina HiSeq 2500 was employed. TCRdb reprocessed the public reads (quality trimming at Q25 with fastp, clone calling with MiXCR) and kept in-frame beta chains. When rows share a CDR3 protein, they turn into one entry using the most common DNA and genes. Counted in this sample were hundreds of thousands of distinct CDR3 sequences; roughly 20% of them appeared once. The ten top clones hold around 9.9% of the sample. The specimen was PBMCs from blood, collected 5 days after vaccination. This sequence originates from a man between 50 and 59 years old who received an inactivated influenza vaccine. Donor details come from another sample of the same person, matched by shared clones. Recombination connected TRBV7-8 to TRBJ2-5; no D gene is confidently identified. The DNA is as follows: TGTGCCAGCAGCTCCCCGAGATGGCAGACGGAACAAGAGACCCAGTACTTC. It encodes CASSSPRWQTEQETQYF.